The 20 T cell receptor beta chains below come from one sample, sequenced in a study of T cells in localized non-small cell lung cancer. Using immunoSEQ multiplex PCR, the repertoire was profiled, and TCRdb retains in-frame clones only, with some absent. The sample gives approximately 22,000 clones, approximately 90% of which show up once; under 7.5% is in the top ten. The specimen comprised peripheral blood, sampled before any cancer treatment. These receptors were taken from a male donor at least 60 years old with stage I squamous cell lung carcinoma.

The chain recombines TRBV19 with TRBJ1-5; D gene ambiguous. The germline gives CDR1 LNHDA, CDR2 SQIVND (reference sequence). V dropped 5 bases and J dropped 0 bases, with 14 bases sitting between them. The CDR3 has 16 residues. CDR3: CASSAGRDYSNQPQHF. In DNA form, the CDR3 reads TGTGCCAGTAGTGCCGGTCGGGATTATAGCAATCAGCCCCAGCATTTT.

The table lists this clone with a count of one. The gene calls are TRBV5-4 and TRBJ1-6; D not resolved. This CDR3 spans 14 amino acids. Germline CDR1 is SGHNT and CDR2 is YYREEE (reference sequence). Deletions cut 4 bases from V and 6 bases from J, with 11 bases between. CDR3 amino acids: CASSPGNINSPLHF. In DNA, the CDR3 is TGTGCCAGCAGCCCCGGGAACATTAATTCACCCCTCCACTTT.

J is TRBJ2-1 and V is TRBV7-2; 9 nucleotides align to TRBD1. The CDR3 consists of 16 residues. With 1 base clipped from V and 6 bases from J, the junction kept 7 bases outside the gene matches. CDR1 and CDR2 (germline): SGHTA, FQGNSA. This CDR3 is CASSLVGTGSGNEQFF. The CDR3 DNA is TGTGCCAGCAGCTTAGTGGGGACAGGGTCCGGCAATGAGCAGTTCTTC.

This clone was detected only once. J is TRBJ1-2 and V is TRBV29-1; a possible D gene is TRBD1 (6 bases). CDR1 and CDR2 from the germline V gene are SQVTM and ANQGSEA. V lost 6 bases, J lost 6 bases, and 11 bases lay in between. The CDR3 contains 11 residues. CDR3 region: CSVREGDGYTF. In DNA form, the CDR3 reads TGCAGCGTCAGGGAGGGGGATGGCTACACCTTC.

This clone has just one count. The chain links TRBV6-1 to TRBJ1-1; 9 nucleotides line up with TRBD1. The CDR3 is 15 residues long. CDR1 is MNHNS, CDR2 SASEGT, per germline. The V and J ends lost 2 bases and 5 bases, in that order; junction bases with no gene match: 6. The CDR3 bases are TGTGCCAGCAGTGAACATACAGGGGGCGGAACTGAAGCTTTCTTT. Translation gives CASSEHTGGGTEAFF.

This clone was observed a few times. CDR3 sequence (DNA): TGTGCCAGCAGCTTATATGCGAACACTGAAGCTTTCTTT. This encodes CASSLYANTEAFF. This rearrangement joins TRBV7-3 to TRBJ1-1, with D unclear. There are 13 residues in the CDR3. Germline values: CDR1 SGHTA, CDR2 FQGTGA. The germline V and J ends were trimmed by 2 bases and 1 base, with 5 bases remaining between them.

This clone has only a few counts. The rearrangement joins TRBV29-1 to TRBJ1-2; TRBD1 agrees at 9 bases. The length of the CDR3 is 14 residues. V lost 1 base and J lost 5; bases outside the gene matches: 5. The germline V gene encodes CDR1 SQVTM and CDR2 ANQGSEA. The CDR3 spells CSVEVSGQGYGYTF. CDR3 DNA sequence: TGCAGCGTTGAAGTCTCGGGACAGGGTTATGGCTACACCTTC.

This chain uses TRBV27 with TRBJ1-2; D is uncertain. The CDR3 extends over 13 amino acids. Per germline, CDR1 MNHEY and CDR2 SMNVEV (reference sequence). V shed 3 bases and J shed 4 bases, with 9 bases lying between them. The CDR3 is CASSFWGGYGYTF. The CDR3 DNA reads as TGTGCCAGCAGTTTCTGGGGAGGCTATGGCTACACCTTC.

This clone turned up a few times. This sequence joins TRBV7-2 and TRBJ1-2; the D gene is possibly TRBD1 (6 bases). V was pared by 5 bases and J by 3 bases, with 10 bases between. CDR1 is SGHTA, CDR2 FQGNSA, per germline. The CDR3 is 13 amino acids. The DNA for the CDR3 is TGTGCCAGCAGCCCGGGACAATACTATGGCTACACCTTC. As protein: CASSPGQYYGYTF.

CDR3 DNA: TGTGCCAGCTCACCACGAGGGAATCAGGACGAGCAGTACTTC. The encoded protein is CASSPRGNQDEQYF. The J gene is TRBJ2-7, the V gene TRBV18; D is possibly TRBD2 (5 bases). This CDR3 spans 14 amino acids. Germline CDR1 and CDR2: KGHSH and LQKENI. Deletions cut 1 base from V and 5 bases from J, with 12 bases between.

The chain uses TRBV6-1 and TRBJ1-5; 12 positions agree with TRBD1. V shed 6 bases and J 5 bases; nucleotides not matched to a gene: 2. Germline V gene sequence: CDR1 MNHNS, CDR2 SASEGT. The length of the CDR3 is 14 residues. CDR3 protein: CASSGDRGHQPQHF. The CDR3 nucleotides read TGTGCCAGCAGCGGGGACAGGGGGCATCAGCCCCAGCATTTT.

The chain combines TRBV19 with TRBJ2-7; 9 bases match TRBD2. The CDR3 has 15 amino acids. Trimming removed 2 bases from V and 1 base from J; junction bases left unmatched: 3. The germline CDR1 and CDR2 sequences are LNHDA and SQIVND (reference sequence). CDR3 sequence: CASSISGGRSYEQYF. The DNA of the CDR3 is TGTGCCAGTAGTATAAGCGGGGGGAGGTCCTACGAGCAGTACTTC.

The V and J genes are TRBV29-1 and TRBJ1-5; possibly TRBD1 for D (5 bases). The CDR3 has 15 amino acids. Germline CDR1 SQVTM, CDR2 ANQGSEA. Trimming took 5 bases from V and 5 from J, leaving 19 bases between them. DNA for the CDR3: TGCAGCGTTTCCGTCCAGGGTGGATGGGATCAGCCCCAGCATTTT. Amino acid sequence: CSVSVQGGWDQPQHF.

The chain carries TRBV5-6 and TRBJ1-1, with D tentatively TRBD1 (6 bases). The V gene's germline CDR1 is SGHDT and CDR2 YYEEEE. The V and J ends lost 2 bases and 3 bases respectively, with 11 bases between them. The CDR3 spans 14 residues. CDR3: CASSFWTEYTEAFF. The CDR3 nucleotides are TGTGCCAGCAGCTTCTGGACAGAATACACTGAAGCTTTCTTT.

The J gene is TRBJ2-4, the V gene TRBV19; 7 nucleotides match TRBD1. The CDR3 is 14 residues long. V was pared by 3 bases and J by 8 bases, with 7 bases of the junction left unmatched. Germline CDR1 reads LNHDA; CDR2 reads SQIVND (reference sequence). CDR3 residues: CASSMDRPDDIQYF. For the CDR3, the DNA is TGTGCCAGTAGTATGGACAGGCCGGATGACATTCAGTACTTC.

In nucleotides, the CDR3 is TGTGCCAGCAGTGCCGGCCTGTATGGCTACACCTTC. This encodes CASSAGLYGYTF. The chain is built from TRBV2 and TRBJ1-2; D gene ambiguous. The V end was cut by 4 bases, the J end by 5 bases, with 8 bases between. The length of the CDR3 is 12 residues. The germline V gene encodes CDR1 SNHLY and CDR2 FYNNEI.

CDR3 sequence: CASSATSGDTDGYEQYF. The CDR3 bases are TGTGCCAGCAGCGCAACGAGTGGGGACACGGACGGCTACGAGCAGTACTTC. The chain is built from TRBV9 and TRBJ2-7; D is perhaps TRBD1 (6 bases). CDR3 length equals 17 residues. Germline V lookup: CDR1 SGDLS, CDR2 YYNGEE. Deletions cut 3 bases from V and 3 bases from J, with 22 bases between.

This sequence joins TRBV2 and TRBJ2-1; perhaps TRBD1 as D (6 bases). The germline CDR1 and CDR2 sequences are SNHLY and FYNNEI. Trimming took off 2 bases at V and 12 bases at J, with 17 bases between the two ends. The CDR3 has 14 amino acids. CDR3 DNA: TGTGCCAGCAGTGAAAACAGGGAATATAGCCGGCAGTTCTTC. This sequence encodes CASSENREYSRQFF. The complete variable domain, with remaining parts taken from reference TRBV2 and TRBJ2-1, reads EPEVTQTPSHQVTQMGQEVILRCVPISNHLYFYWYRQILGQKVEFLVSFYNNEISEKSEIFDDQFSVERPDGSNFTLKIRSTKLEDSAMYFCASSENREYSRQFFGPGTRLTVL.

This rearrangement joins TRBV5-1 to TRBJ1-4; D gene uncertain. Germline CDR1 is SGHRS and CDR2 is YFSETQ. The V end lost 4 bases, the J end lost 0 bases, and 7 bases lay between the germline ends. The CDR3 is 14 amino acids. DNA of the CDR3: TGCGCCAGCAGCCGTGAGGCAACTAATGAAAAACTGTTTTTT. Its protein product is CASSREATNEKLFF.

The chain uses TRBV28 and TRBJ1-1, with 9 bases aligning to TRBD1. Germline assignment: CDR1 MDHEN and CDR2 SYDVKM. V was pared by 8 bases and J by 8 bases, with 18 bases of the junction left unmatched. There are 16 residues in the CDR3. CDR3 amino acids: CASPAPPGTGTAEAFF. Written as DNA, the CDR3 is TGTGCCAGCCCCGCACCTCCCGGGACAGGGACGGCGGAAGCTTTCTTT.